The 31 T cell receptor beta chains in this list originate from one sample, sequenced in a study of blood T cell repertoires in COVID-19. Profiled with immunoSEQ multiplex PCR; TCRdb holds only in-frame clones, not every one. This sample has 45,000 to 55,000 clones, with 90% found just once. The material sequenced was peripheral blood. The receptors originated from a human donor in a cohort sampled during active COVID-19.

This rearrangement joins TRBV28 to TRBJ1-4, with 7 bases fitting TRBD1. The V segment lost 6 bases and the J segment 3 bases; nucleotides outside the gene matches: 10. The CDR3 runs 16 residues. Germline V CDR1 and CDR2: MDHEN, SYDVKM. CDR3 sequence reads: CASSSVRQGSNEKLFF. The CDR3 bases are TGTGCCAGCAGCTCAGTCAGACAGGGTTCTAATGAAAAACTGTTTTTT.

This chain connects TRBV11-2 to TRBJ2-1, with 9 bases matching TRBD2. The V segment lost 1 base and the J segment 3 bases; nucleotides outside the gene matches: 7. CDR3 length: 17 amino acids. Germline V gene sequence: CDR1 SGHAT, CDR2 FQNNGV. The CDR3 DNA follows: TGTGCCAGCAGCTTAGTTTATAGCGGGAGTGTCTACAATGAGCAGTTCTTC. Its translation: CASSLVYSGSVYNEQFF.

The chain uses TRBV15 and TRBJ2-2, with 8 bases fitting TRBD1. CDR1 is LNHNV and CDR2 is YYDKDF in the germline V gene (reference sequence). Trimming removed 6 bases from V and 7 bases from J; junction bases left unmatched: 10. This CDR3 contains 15 residues. The CDR3 nucleotides are TGTGCCACCAGAAGTTCAGGGGGCGCCGGCGGGGAGCTGTTTTTT. This translates into CATRSSGGAGGELFF.

This clone appeared a few times. This sequence joins TRBV11-2 and TRBJ2-7, with D unresolved. The germline CDR1 and CDR2 sequences are SGHAT and FQNNGV. The V end was cut by 1 base, the J end by 7 bases, with 8 bases between. This CDR3 is 12 amino acids long. CDR3 in DNA: TGTGCCAGCAGCTTAGCCCCTTTTGAGCAGTACTTC. Its protein product is CASSLAPFEQYF.

This sequence joins TRBV29-1 and TRBJ1-1, with D perhaps matching TRBD1 (6 bases). This CDR3 comprises 13 residues. Germline values: CDR1 SQVTM, CDR2 ANQGSEA. With 2 bases removed from V and 0 bases from J, the gap between germline ends came to 7 bases. CDR3 nucleotides: TGCAGCGTTGAAACAGGGATGAACACTGAAGCTTTCTTT. Amino acids: CSVETGMNTEAFF.

This chain connects TRBV5-4 to TRBJ2-7, with a tentative D call TRBD2 (6 bases). The V and J ends lost 0 bases and 3 bases respectively, with 10 bases between them. The germline CDR1 and CDR2 sequences are SGHNT and YYREEE (reference sequence). This CDR3 has 14 amino acids. The CDR3 spells CASSLVGGDYEQYF. Written as DNA, the CDR3 is TGTGCCAGCAGCTTGGTAGGAGGGGACTACGAGCAGTACTTC.

The chain employs TRBV7-3 and TRBJ2-6; 8 positions match TRBD2. Germline trimming cut 4 bases from V and 0 bases from J; bases unmatched to any gene: 8. Looked up from germline, CDR1 is SGHTA and CDR2 is FQGTGA. This CDR3 has 18 amino acids. The CDR3 reads CASSSPAGESSGANVLTF. CDR3 sequence (DNA): TGTGCCAGCAGCTCACCAGCGGGAGAGAGCTCTGGGGCCAACGTCCTGACTTTC.

The V gene is TRBV7-3, the J gene TRBJ2-2; 8 bases agree with TRBD2. The CDR3 is 15 amino acids. Losses at the gene ends were 5 bases for V and 5 bases for J; bases not matched to a gene: 7. The germline V gene has CDR1 SGHTA and CDR2 FQGTGA. The CDR3 region has the DNA TGTGCCAGCAGCCCAAGGACTAGCACAACCGGGGAGCTGTTTTTT. Encoded protein: CASSPRTSTTGELFF.

This chain links TRBV5-8 with TRBJ1-6, with D tentatively TRBD1 (5 bases). V was trimmed by 0 bases and J by 6 bases, leaving 10 bases between them. The CDR3 is 15 amino acids. The germline V gene encodes CDR1 SGHTS and CDR2 YDEGEE. The CDR3 bases are TGTGCCAGCAGCTTGGGGGGCCTTGGTAATTCACCCCTCCACTTT. Translated, it gives CASSLGGLGNSPLHF.

The chain recombines TRBV14 with TRBJ1-1; D gene ambiguous. V dropped 5 bases and J dropped 1 base, with 8 bases sitting between them. Per the germline V gene, CDR1 is SGHDN and CDR2 is FVKESK. This CDR3 has 13 residues. CDR3 sequence: CASSNIQNTEAFF. The CDR3 DNA follows: TGTGCCAGCAGCAACATTCAGAACACTGAAGCTTTCTTT.

A few counts support this clone. The CDR3 DNA follows: TGTGCCAGCACCGGTTTAGGGGCGGAAGATACGCAGTATTTT. Its protein product is CASTGLGAEDTQYF. The chain has TRBV25-1 and TRBJ2-3, with D maybe TRBD1 (5 bases). The CDR3 is 14 amino acids. Trimming stripped 7 bases from V and 5 bases from J, with 16 bases between. Germline V gene lookup returns CDR1 MGHDK and CDR2 SYGVNS.

The rearrangement joins TRBV7-8 to TRBJ1-1; weak D call: TRBD1 (6 bases). The CDR3 consists of 16 residues. V dropped 5 bases and J dropped 1 base, with 17 bases sitting between them. The germline gives CDR1 SGHVS, CDR2 FQNEAQ. In nucleotides, the CDR3 is TGTGCCAGCAGCCTGAACCTCAGGGGATCGAACACTGAAGCTTTCTTT. This codes for CASSLNLRGSNTEAFF.

This chain uses TRBV27 with TRBJ2-2, with 10 bases fitting TRBD2. Per germline, CDR1 MNHEY and CDR2 SMNVEV (reference sequence). The V gene end was trimmed by 8 bases and the J gene end by 1 base; junction bases not matched to a gene: 19. This CDR3 region has 20 residues. CDR3 sequence (DNA): TGTGCCAGCCTCAAAAGAGGGCTAGCGGGAGTTAAAATGAACACCGGGGAGCTGTTTTTT. Residues: CASLKRGLAGVKMNTGELFF.

The chain links TRBV7-6 to TRBJ2-1; TRBD1 is a possible D gene (5 bases). V lost 0 bases and J 6 bases, leaving 12 bases between the germline ends. Germline CDR1 reads SGHVS; CDR2 reads FNYEAQ. The CDR3 is 15 amino acids. In DNA form, the CDR3 reads TGTGCCAGCAGCTTAGCCCGGACAAGTTCCAATGAGCAGTTCTTC. This encodes CASSLARTSSNEQFF.

The CDR3 DNA sequence: TGTGCCATCAGTGGCGAGGGTTCCTACGAGCAGTACTTC. Translated: CAISGEGSYEQYF. This rearrangement joins TRBV10-3 to TRBJ2-7, with D maybe TRBD2 (5 bases). V was trimmed by 4 bases and J by 1 base, leaving 8 bases between them. Germline CDR1 and CDR2: ENHRY and SYGVKD. There are 13 residues in the CDR3.

V usage is TRBV5-5 and J usage is TRBJ2-3, with D possibly TRBD2 on 6 matching bases. This CDR3 contains 13 residues. Germline V CDR1 and CDR2: SGHKS, YYEKEE (reference sequence). Trimming removed 4 bases at V and 5 bases at J, with 11 bases between. CDR3 in DNA: TGTGCCAGCAGCCGTCCGGGGGTAGATACGCAGTATTTT. Translation: CASSRPGVDTQYF.

The chain employs TRBV20-1 and TRBJ2-7; D is unresolved. CDR3 length equals 11 residues. CDR1 is DFQATT, CDR2 SNEGSKA, per germline (reference sequence). The V end was cut by 4 bases, the J end by 4 bases, with 8 bases between. Here the CDR3 reads CSATVPYEQYF. CDR3 coding DNA: TGCAGTGCTACGGTCCCGTACGAGCAGTACTTC.

This chain joins TRBV5-4 and TRBJ2-4; 8 positions agree with TRBD2. V shed 2 bases and J 0 bases; nucleotides not matched to a gene: 10. This CDR3 spans 18 amino acids. Looked up from germline, CDR1 is SGHNT and CDR2 is YYREEE (reference sequence). In DNA form, the CDR3 reads TGTGCCAGCAGCTTATTTTCGGGAGGGACTCTAGCCAAAAACATTCAGTACTTC. It encodes CASSLFSGGTLAKNIQYF.

The V gene is TRBV27, the J gene TRBJ2-5; maybe TRBD1 (5 bases). Germline CDR1 reads MNHEY; CDR2 reads SMNVEV (reference sequence). Trimming took off 5 bases at V and 1 base at J, with 17 bases between the two ends. This CDR3 has 16 residues. CDR3: CASSEGSRVPQETQYF. The CDR3 nucleotides are TGTGCCAGCAGTGAAGGGTCCAGGGTTCCCCAAGAGACCCAGTACTTC.

The chain has TRBV20-1 and TRBJ1-4, with D unresolved. CDR3 length equals 11 residues. Looked up from germline, CDR1 is DFQATT and CDR2 is SNEGSKA (reference sequence). Trimming shortened V by 6 bases and J by 8 bases, and 10 bases separated the two germline ends. CDR3 in amino acids: CSARIREKLFF. CDR3 in DNA: TGCAGTGCGAGAATCAGAGAAAAACTGTTTTTT.

The CDR3 nucleotides are TGTGCCATCACCTCCCCGAGGCAGCCCCAGCATTTT. It codes for CAITSPRQPQHF. V gene TRBV10-3 combines with J gene TRBJ1-5; D is ambiguous. This CDR3 contains 12 residues. V was cut by 7 bases and J by 7 bases, with 11 bases left in between. In germline, CDR1 is ENHRY, CDR2 SYGVKD.

The chain combines TRBV11-2 with TRBJ2-2; D call uncertain. CDR1 is SGHAT, CDR2 FQNNGV, per germline. V lost 0 bases to trimming and J lost 1 base, with 6 bases between them. The CDR3 is 15 amino acids. The CDR3 is CASSLDFRNTGELFF. The DNA for the CDR3 is TGTGCCAGCAGCTTAGACTTCAGGAACACCGGGGAGCTGTTTTTT.

This chain joins TRBV4-1 and TRBJ2-7; 9 bases agree with TRBD2. The V segment lost 4 bases and the J segment 2 bases; nucleotides outside the gene matches: 15. Germline CDR1 is MGHRA and CDR2 is YSYEKL. This CDR3 is 18 amino acids long. CDR3 loop: CASSPRSEGPSGTYEQYF. CDR3 coding DNA: TGCGCCAGCAGCCCCCGCTCGGAGGGGCCTAGCGGGACCTACGAGCAGTACTTC.

V usage is TRBV5-5 and J usage is TRBJ1-1; D gene ambiguous. There are 15 residues in the CDR3. The germline V and J ends were trimmed by 4 bases and 3 bases, with 16 bases remaining between them. Germline V gene sequence: CDR1 SGHKS, CDR2 YYEKEE (reference sequence). CDR3 residues: CASSPSNLLDTEAFF. DNA of the CDR3: TGTGCCAGCAGCCCCTCAAATCTGTTAGACACTGAAGCTTTCTTT.

V gene TRBV5-4 combines with J gene TRBJ2-7, with D possibly matching TRBD1 (5 bases). Looked up from germline, CDR1 is SGHNT and CDR2 is YYREEE (reference sequence). V lost 2 bases to trimming and J lost 3 bases, with 9 bases between them. The CDR3 is 13 amino acids. This CDR3 reads CASSFGQDYEQYF. CDR3 sequence (DNA): TGTGCCAGCAGCTTCGGACAAGACTACGAGCAGTACTTC.

V usage is TRBV19 and J usage is TRBJ2-7; D is possibly TRBD2 (6 bases). This CDR3 has 15 amino acids. The V gene's germline CDR1 is LNHDA and CDR2 SQIVND (reference sequence). V was cut by 1 base and J by 4 bases, with 14 bases left in between. The CDR3 here is CASSIVGGNVYEQYF. The CDR3 DNA is TGTGCCAGTAGTATAGTGGGAGGAAACGTATACGAGCAGTACTTC.

This rearrangement joins TRBV29-1 to TRBJ2-2; TRBD2 might be the D (5 bases). The CDR3 totals 16 residues. Looked up from germline, CDR1 is SQVTM and CDR2 is ANQGSEA. V lost 6 bases and J lost 0, with 17 bases in between. CDR3 sequence reads: CSVGRTSGANTGELFF. The CDR3 DNA reads TGCAGCGTCGGCCGAACCAGCGGAGCGAACACCGGGGAGCTGTTTTTT.

The CDR3 sequence: CAISDPGLARTDTQYF. CDR3 DNA: TGTGCCATCAGTGATCCGGGACTAGCGCGAACAGATACGCAGTATTTT. The genes are TRBV10-3 and TRBJ2-3; 10 bases map to TRBD2. V dropped 3 bases and J dropped 3; count of bases not matched to a gene: 6. Germline-derived CDR1 and CDR2 are ENHRY and SYGVKD. CDR3 length: 16 residues.

J is TRBJ1-2 and V is TRBV6-1; the D is unclear. CDR3 length: 16 residues. Trimming removed 0 bases from V and 4 bases from J, with 15 bases in between. Germline values: CDR1 MNHNS, CDR2 SASEGT. The CDR3 reads CASSEALSGGIYGYTF. In DNA, the CDR3 is TGTGCCAGCAGTGAAGCCCTCTCGGGAGGGATCTATGGCTACACCTTC.

A word on this clone: Mismatch with germline at one junction end may stem from a read error. This chain uses TRBV7-8 with TRBJ2-7, with 12 bases aligning to TRBD1. Per germline, CDR1 SGHVS and CDR2 FQNEAQ. This CDR3 comprises 16 residues. CDR3 in amino acids: CASSFSGTGGSNEQYF. CDR3 in DNA: TGTGCCAGCAGCTTCTCCGGGACAGGGGGCTCCAACGAGCAGTACTTC.

J is TRBJ1-5 and V is TRBV19; a weak D match, TRBD1 (5 bases). CDR1 is LNHDA, CDR2 SQIVND, per germline (reference sequence). The CDR3 runs to 14 residues. Deletions cut 5 bases from V and 4 bases from J, with 12 bases between. The CDR3 nucleotides read TGTGCCAGTAGTTCCTCCGCAGGGAATCAGCCCCAGCATTTT. Translating gives CASSSSAGNQPQHF. Full variable domain (remainder filled in from reference TRBV19 and TRBJ1-5): DGGITQSPKYLFRKEGQNVTLSCEQNLNHDAMYWYRQDPGQGLRLIYYSQIVNDFQKGDIAEGYSVSREKKESFPLTVTSAQKNPTAFYLCASSSSAGNQPQHFGDGTRLSIL.